This T cell receptor (beta chain) came from a study of shared clonotypes between healthy human individuals (dated by TCRdb to about 2020). Describing the broader study: The cohort included three men and a couple of women between 18 and 49 years of age. For each donor, three plates each were used for CD4 naive and CD4 memory, two plates were used for CD8 naive, and one plate was used for CD8 memory. To estimate repertoire size and how much clonotypes are shared between individuals, the study performed deep sequencing of blood TCR repertoires from a few healthy adults. Different laboratories and diverse techniques were used to prepare libraries and sequence TCR repertoires, to increase sequencing depth and limit assay-specific biases. Between about 0.9 and 10 billion PBMCs per donor were obtained by leukapheresis.

What the work shows at the level of the full study, not this receptor alone: Across four donors, approximately 5% of naive CD4, around 3.5% of naive CD8, approximately 2.5% of memory CD4, and 0.4% of memory CD8 clonotypes were shared. Clonotypes shared by all four sorted-subset donors showed higher generation probabilities than non-shared clonotypes. Even with the large sequencing depth, rarefaction of the sorted-subset datasets indicated that sequencing was incomplete. The genetic and exposure-history diversity represented was limited by the small number of donors. Pairwise subsampling indicated that sequencing depth was expected to affect the degree of clonotype sharing among donors. Naive subsets generally had larger estimated clonotype richness than memory subsets did. Only blood was sampled, and tissue TCR repertoires likely differ from those in blood.

Using the deep immunoSEQ assay, multiplex PCR amplified TCR CDR3 regions from genomic DNA. Genomic DNA extracted from each cell subset was distributed evenly over all wells of several immunoSEQ 96-well plates, and each plate served as one replicate. For sorted subsets, roughly 200 ng of genomic DNA, equivalent to some 30,000 T cell genomes, went into each replicate PCR. The purified libraries were quantified using a Qubit 3.0 fluorometer, sized with a Bioanalyzer 2100, and then quantified again using the KAPA Library Quantification kit. Every immunoSEQ 96-well plate was sequenced on a dedicated single-read 150-cycle Illumina NextSeq 550 flow cell. In the source study's methods: The immunoSEQ output contained only junctional sequences without quality scores, so filtering could not match that applied to full-length reads. To assign V/J genes and CDR3, sequences were annotated using PyIR, a Python wrapper for IgBLAST v1.9, with IMGT germline references. Reads with weak V/J assignments (E-value above 1e-6), missing CDR3, stop codons, out-of-frame junctions, or ambiguous translated residues were removed. V3J clonotypes were defined by identical inferred V gene, J gene, and CDR3 amino acid sequence. Percentage overlap between repertoires was computed as shared unique clonotypes divided by the size of the smaller repertoire. Three approaches were used to assess repertoire richness: RTK rarefaction, the Chao1 estimator, and Recon v2.1 estimates of unobserved clonotypes. Generation probabilities for all TCRbeta clonotypes obtained by the gDNA method from several donors were computed using OLGA. Imported from immuneACCESS, the table was reduced by TCRdb to in-frame sequences with V and J called. These copies leave out some clones; in studies compared against another copy, an unresolved V gene accounts for under half, and the cause of the remainder is not known. V and J calls and clone size are given by that table; D and trimming were obtained from the DNA. The sample yields some 2 million clones; 90% to 95% were counted once. 0.1% to 0.15% of the sample is taken by the ten largest.

Donors were healthy HIV-negative adults with no recently reported acute infections or vaccinations. Only Caucasian adults living in Nashville, Tennessee, USA were represented among the donors. CD4+ T cells were enriched through magnetic negative selection, after which naive cells were positively selected on CD45RA and the remaining negative fraction served as the memory subset. After blood collection by leukapheresis, PBMCs were isolated using Ficoll-Histopaque density gradient centrifugation and then cryopreserved in the vapor phase of liquid nitrogen. Purity and quantity of every magnetically sorted T cell population were checked by analytical flow cytometry. Each sorted fraction had its genomic DNA isolated and then quantified by UV absorbance on a Nanodrop 2000c. This clone showed up just once. It has no known antigen specificity. No base qualities exist here, and no much larger clone lies one base off it.

V is reduced by 4 bases and J by 0 bases, leaving a spacing of 10 bases between them. The CDR3 runs 15 amino acids, cysteine and phenylalanine included. CDR3 DNA only is kept here, 45 bases in frame from base 1. The TCR was taken from a man younger than 35 in good health. The sample was naive CD4+ T cells sorted from blood. Sample cell subset or site, as interpreted from the label and publication: CD45RA+ positively selected. The chain is assembled from TRBV7-1 and TRBJ2-1; possibly the D gene is TRBD1, per 6 matching bases. TRBV7-1 is placed among ORFs of uncertain function. The CDR3 sequence is CASSLAGVSYNEQFF. The DNA sequence reads TGTGCCAGCAGCTTAGCAGGGGTCTCCTACAATGAGCAGTTCTTC.